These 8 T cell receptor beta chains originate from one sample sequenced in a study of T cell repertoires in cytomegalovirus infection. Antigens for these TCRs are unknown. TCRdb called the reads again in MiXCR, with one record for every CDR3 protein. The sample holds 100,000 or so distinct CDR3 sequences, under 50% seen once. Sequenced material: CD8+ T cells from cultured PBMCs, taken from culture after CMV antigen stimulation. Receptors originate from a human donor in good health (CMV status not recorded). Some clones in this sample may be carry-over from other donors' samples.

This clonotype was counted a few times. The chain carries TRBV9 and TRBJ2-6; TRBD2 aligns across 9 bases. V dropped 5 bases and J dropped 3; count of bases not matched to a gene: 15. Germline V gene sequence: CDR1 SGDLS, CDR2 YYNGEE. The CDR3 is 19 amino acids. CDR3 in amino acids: CASRSRAGGVSGGANVLTF. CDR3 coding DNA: TGTGCCAGCAGGTCACGAGCGGGGGGCGTCTCGGGTGGGGCCAACGTCCTGACTTTC.

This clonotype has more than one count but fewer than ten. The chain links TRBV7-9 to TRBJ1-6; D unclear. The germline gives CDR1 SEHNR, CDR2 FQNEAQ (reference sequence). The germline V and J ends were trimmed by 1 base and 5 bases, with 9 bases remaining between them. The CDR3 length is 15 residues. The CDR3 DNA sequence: TGTGCCAGCAGCTTAGTAAGGGAGCATAATTCACCCCTCCACTTT. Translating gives CASSLVREHNSPLHF. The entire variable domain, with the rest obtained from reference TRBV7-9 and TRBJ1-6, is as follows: DTGVSQNPRHKITKRGQNVTFRCDPISEHNRLYWYRQTLGQGPEFLTYFQNEAQLEKSRLLSDRFSAERPKGSFSTLEIQRTEQGDSAMYLCASSLVREHNSPLHFGNGTRLTVT.

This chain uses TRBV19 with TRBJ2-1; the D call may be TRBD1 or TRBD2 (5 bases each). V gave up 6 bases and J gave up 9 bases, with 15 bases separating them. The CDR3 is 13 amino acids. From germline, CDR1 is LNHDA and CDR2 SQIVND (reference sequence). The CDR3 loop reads CASRNPSGTEQFF. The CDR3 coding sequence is TGTGCCAGTAGGAACCCCTCAGGGACTGAGCAGTTCTTC.

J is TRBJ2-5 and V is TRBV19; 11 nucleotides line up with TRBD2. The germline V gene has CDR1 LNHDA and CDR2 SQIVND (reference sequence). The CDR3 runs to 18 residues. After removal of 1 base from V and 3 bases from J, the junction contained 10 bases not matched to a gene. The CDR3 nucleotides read TGTGCCAGTAGTATAGGCCGGATGGAGGGACTAGCGGAAGAGACCCAGTACTTC. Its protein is CASSIGRMEGLAEETQYF.

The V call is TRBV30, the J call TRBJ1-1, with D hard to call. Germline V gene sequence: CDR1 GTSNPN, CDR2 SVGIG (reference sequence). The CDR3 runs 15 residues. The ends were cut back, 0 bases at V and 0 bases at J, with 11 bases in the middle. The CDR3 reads CAWSVAVGMNTEAFF. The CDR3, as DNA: TGTGCCTGGAGTGTGGCAGTCGGTATGAACACTGAAGCTTTCTTT.

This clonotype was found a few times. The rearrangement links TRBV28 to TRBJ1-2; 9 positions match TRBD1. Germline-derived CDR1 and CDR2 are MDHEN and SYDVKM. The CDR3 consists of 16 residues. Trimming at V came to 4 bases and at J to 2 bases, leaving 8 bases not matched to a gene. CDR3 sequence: CASSSWTGALNYGYTF. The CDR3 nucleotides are TGTGCCAGCAGTTCGTGGACAGGGGCACTCAACTATGGCTACACCTTC.

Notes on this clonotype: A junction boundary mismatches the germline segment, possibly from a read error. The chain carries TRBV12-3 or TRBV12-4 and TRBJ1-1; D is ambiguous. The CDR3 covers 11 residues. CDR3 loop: CARSSVNEAFF. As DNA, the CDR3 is TGTGCCAGGAGTTCAGTGAATGAAGCTTTCTTT.

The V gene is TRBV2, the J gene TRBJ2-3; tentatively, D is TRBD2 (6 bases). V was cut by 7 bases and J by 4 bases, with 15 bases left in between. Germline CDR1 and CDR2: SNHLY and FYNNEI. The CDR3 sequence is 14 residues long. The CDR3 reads CASKAYGEADTQYF. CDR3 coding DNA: TGTGCCAGCAAGGCCTATGGGGAGGCAGATACGCAGTATTTT.